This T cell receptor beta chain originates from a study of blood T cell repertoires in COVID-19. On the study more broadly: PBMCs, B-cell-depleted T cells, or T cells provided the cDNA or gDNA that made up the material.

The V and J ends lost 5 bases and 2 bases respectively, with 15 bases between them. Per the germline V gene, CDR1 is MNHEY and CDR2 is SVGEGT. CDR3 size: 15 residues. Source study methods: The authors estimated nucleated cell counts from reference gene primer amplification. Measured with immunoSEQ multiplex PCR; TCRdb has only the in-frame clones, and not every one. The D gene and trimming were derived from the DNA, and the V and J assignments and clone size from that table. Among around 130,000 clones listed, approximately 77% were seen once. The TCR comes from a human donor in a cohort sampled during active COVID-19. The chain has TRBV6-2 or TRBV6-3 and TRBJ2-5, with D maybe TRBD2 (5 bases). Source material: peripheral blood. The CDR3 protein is CASSDGIGIQETQYF. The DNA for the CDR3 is TGTGCCAGCAGTGACGGGATAGGAATACAAGAGACCCAGTACTTC.